The clone carrying this T cell receptor (beta chain) was counted at least ten times. Its matching antigen is unknown. This sample was taken from a study of T cells in Graves' hyperthyroidism and ophthalmopathy. What was amplified from RNA transcripts were TCR beta CDR3 regions. HTBI primers were used for first-round RT-PCR of the TCR CDR3. TCRdb reanalysed the multiplex PCR reads using MiXCR and keeps one entry per CDR3 protein. The sample contains about 160,000 distinct CDR3 sequences, roughly 10% of which appear only once. Findings and caveats of the study: The model predicted ophthalmopathy a median 6.5 months before onset.

The CDR3 runs to 14 residues. CDR1 is DFQATT and CDR2 is SNEGSKA in the germline V gene (reference sequence). Trimming pared 0 bases from V and 6 bases from J, leaving 14 bases between. The rearrangement links TRBV20-1 to TRBJ1-1; no firm D call. This TCR was sampled from a woman under 30 with Graves' hyperthyroidism that later progressed to Graves' ophthalmopathy. Source material: blood. Here the CDR3 reads CSARDRVMVAEAFF. The CDR3 region has the DNA TGCAGTGCTAGAGACAGAGTTATGGTGGCTGAAGCTTTCTTT.